These T cell receptor beta chains were read from a single sample in a study of blood T cell repertoires in COVID-19. Using immunoSEQ multiplex PCR, the repertoire was profiled, and TCRdb retains in-frame clones only, with some absent. Among under 300,000 clones, about 93% were seen once, and the ten largest hold 1.5% to 2%. Material: PBMCs or T cells enriched from blood (not recorded which). The receptors come from a woman aged 18-29 years who had recovered from COVID-19. Both conserved end residues are part of each CDR3. The size of a clone is reported for some rows only, either as once, few or many, or as a class for expanded clones.

J: TRBJ1-1; V: TRBV4-2; size: NA; CDR3: CASNPGGPMNTEAFF
J: TRBJ2-7; V: TRBV5-4; size: NA; CDR3: CASSFRGRKVYEQYF
J: TRBJ1-2; V: TRBV25-1; size: NA; CDR3: CATTAQGSANYGYTF
J: TRBJ2-7; V: TRBV7-2; size: NA; CDR3: CASSLAGTVYEQYF
J: TRBJ2-7; V: TRBV7-8; size: NA; CDR3: CASSHRDRLSEQYF
J: TRBJ1-2; V: TRBV12-3/TRBV12-4; size: NA; CDR3: CASSLGSGGGYTF
J: TRBJ2-1; V: TRBV28; size: NA; CDR3: CASSRTGGTGGHEQFF
J: TRBJ2-1; V: TRBV11-3; size: NA; CDR3: CASSPNRLAGNEQFF
J: TRBJ1-2; V: TRBV19; size: NA; CDR3: CASRSGQGYGYTF
J: TRBJ2-7; V: TRBV7-9; size: NA; CDR3: CASSLAGTGSYEQYF
J: TRBJ2-4; V: TRBV5-1; size: NA; CDR3: CASSPGKGTSGGHPLSKNIQYF
J: TRBJ2-7; V: TRBV7-9; size: NA; CDR3: CASSPAPTGGLYEQYF
J: TRBJ1-1; V: TRBV28; size: NA; CDR3: CASGDRGAFF
J: TRBJ1-5; V: TRBV10-2; size: once; CDR3: CASSSQVVQPQHF
J: TRBJ1-4; V: TRBV7-6; size: once; CDR3: CASSPTGGGEKLFF
J: TRBJ1-4; V: TRBV11-2; size: few; CDR3: CASTRWGSNEKLFF
J: TRBJ2-5; V: TRBV5-8; size: NA; CDR3: CASSLGQVGATQETQYF
J: TRBJ2-1; V: TRBV27; size: NA; CDR3: CASLGGNEQFF
J: TRBJ2-1; V: TRBV11-2; size: NA; CDR3: CASSLTYNEQFF
J: TRBJ2-1; V: TRBV18; size: NA; CDR3: CASSPQQGNEQFF